Listed here are 7 T cell receptor beta chains from one sample, sequenced in a study of vaccination and CD4 T cells after COVID-19 (dated 2022 in TCRdb). Which antigens these TCRs recognize remains unknown. The intended sense of this specimen's treatment or condition label: roughly ten-day PBMC culture with coronavirus spike peptide pools or control peptides (ViraFEST assay). Libraries were built with PCR. The listed sequencing device is Illumina iSeq 100. DNA from cultured CD4+ T cells underwent TCR sequencing with the Oncomine TCR Beta short-read assay at the Johns Hopkins FTIC core. TCRdb reworked the public reads: Q25 trimming with fastp, MiXCR clone assembly, productive beta chains retained. One record per CDR3 amino acid sequence lists the most common genes and DNA. This sample holds some 10,000 distinct CDR3 sequences; around 20% were observed only once. The biggest ten clones account for approximately 13% of the sample.

The sample was CD4+ T cells from blood, cultured in vitro, taken after SARS-CoV-2 vaccination. The receptors were gathered from a human donor who had recovered from COVID-19.

CDR3 sequence (DNA): TGTGCCAGCAGCTTAGGAGTAAGCGGGACATACAATGAGCAGTTCTTC. Its translation is CASSLGVSGTYNEQFF. The rearrangement uses TRBV11-3 and TRBJ2-1, with a possible D match to TRBD2 (7 bases). Trimming stripped 1 base from V and 4 bases from J, with 14 bases between. Germline CDR1 SGHNT, CDR2 YENEEA. The CDR3 is 16 residues long.

This chain joins TRBV10-1 and TRBJ2-2; the match to TRBD1 covers 9 bases. The germline V gene encodes CDR1 WNHNN and CDR2 SYGVQD (reference sequence). The CDR3 has 15 amino acids. With 3 bases clipped from V and 6 bases from J, the junction kept 5 bases outside the gene matches. CDR3 sequence (DNA): TGCGCCAGCAGTGATCGGACAGGGGATCCCGGGGAGCTGTTTTTT. Its protein product is CASSDRTGDPGELFF.

This clonotype is termed medium-sized. The chain joins TRBV10-1 to TRBJ1-1; tentatively, D is TRBD1 (5 bases). The germline gives CDR1 WNHNN, CDR2 SYGVQD (reference sequence). The CDR3 is made up of 16 amino acids. V was pared by 7 bases and J by 6 bases, with 24 bases between. Here the CDR3 reads CASKGSVTAIWSEAFF. The CDR3 bases are TGCGCCAGCAAGGGGTCTGTGACAGCGATATGGTCTGAAGCTTTCTTT.

In this sample, this clonotype is medium-sized (0.01 to 0.1%). The chain joins TRBV7-2 to TRBJ2-7; 8 bases align to TRBD2. Germline CDR1 is SGHTA and CDR2 is FQGNSA. The CDR3 extends over 16 amino acids. V shed 4 bases and J 2 bases; nucleotides not matched to a gene: 10. CDR3 residues: CASSSRWREAPYEQYF. CDR3 nucleotides: TGTGCCAGCAGCTCTAGGTGGCGGGAGGCCCCCTACGAGCAGTACTTC.

V gene TRBV28 combines with J gene TRBJ2-7; 9 bases agree with TRBD1. CDR1 is MDHEN, CDR2 SYDVKM, per germline. This CDR3 is 14 amino acids long. V lost 6 bases, J lost 2 bases, and 5 bases stayed unmatched. The CDR3 DNA follows: TGTGCCAGCAGCGGACAGGGGAGAACCTACGAGCAGTACTTC. Its translation: CASSGQGRTYEQYF.

The sample holds one count of this clonotype. The chain employs TRBV4-3 and TRBJ2-7; D possibly uses TRBD1 or TRBD2 (5 bases each). This CDR3 region has 14 residues. Deletions cut 2 bases from V and 7 bases from J, with 15 bases between. Germline-derived CDR1 and CDR2 are LGHNA and YSLEER. This CDR3 is CASSQLAWGGEQYF. The CDR3 coding sequence is TGCGCCAGCAGCCAATTAGCCTGGGGCGGGGAGCAGTACTTC.

A few counts support this clonotype. The chain links TRBV7-2 to TRBJ2-1; weak D call: TRBD2 (7 bases). Germline assignment: CDR1 SGHTA and CDR2 FQGNSA. Trimming shortened V by 5 bases and J by 2 bases, and 19 bases separated the two germline ends. The CDR3 consists of 17 residues. CDR3 nucleotides: TGTGCCAGCAGCCCCAGGGGCGGAGCGGGGCCCTACAATGAGCAGTTCTTC. This gives the protein CASSPRGGAGPYNEQFF.